This T cell receptor beta chain derives from a study of cytomegalovirus exposure and HLA in healthy donors. Study results and limitations: Most TCR sequences were rare, but some public TCRs occurred in many donors.

The PCR was carried out with 60 Vbeta primers and 13 Jbeta primers. Measured with immunoSEQ multiplex PCR; TCRdb has only the in-frame clones, and not every one. The sample lists about 120,000 clones, about 16% occurring once. This clone was seen only a few times. What it recognizes is unknown. Germline loops: CDR1 SGHRS, CDR2 YFSETQ. This CDR3 has 15 amino acids. The V and J ends lost 3 bases and 1 base respectively, with 13 bases between them. This sequence joins TRBV5-1 and TRBJ1-1; D is undetermined. This sequence originates from a woman aged 18-35 years in good health and CMV-seronegative. The sample was PBMCs. CDR3 residues: CASSSYSNSNTEAFF. CDR3 nucleotides: TGCGCCAGCAGCTCCTACAGTAACTCGAACACTGAAGCTTTCTTT.